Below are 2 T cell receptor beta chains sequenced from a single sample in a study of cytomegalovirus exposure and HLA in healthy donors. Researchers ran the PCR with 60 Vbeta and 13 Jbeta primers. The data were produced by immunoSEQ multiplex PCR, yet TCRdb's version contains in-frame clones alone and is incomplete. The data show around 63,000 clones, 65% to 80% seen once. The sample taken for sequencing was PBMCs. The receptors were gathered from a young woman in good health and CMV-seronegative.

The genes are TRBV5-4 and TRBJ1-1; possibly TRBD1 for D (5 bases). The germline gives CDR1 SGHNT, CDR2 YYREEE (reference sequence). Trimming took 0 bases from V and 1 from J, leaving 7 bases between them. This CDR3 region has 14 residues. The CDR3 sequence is CASSLDRPNTEAFF. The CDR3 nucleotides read TGTGCCAGCAGCTTGGACAGGCCGAACACTGAAGCTTTCTTT.

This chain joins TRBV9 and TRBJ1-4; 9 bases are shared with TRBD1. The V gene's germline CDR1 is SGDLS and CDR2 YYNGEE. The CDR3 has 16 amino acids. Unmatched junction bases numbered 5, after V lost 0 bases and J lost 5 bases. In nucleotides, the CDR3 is TGTGCCAGCAGCGTAGGGGGACAGGGCCCGAATGAAAAACTGTTTTTT. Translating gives CASSVGGQGPNEKLFF.